This note documents a single T cell receptor beta chain sequence. Germline V CDR1 and CDR2: SGHTS, YDEGEE. V lost 4 bases and J lost 6; bases outside the gene matches: 11. The CDR3 contains 16 residues. The assay was immunoSEQ multiplex PCR, and TCRdb's table has in-frame clones only and misses some. The sample has a few million clones; around 92% are singletons. The data originate from a study of shared clonotypes between healthy human individuals. V gene TRBV5-8 combines with J gene TRBJ2-7; 12 bases match TRBD1. The source of this sequence is a man younger than 35 in good health. Some clones in this sample may be carry-over from other donors' samples. Sample: naive CD4+ T cells from PBMCs. The subset denotes: CD45RA+ positively selected. CDR3 sequence reads: CASSGGPGQGAREQYF. DNA for the CDR3: TGTGCCAGCAGCGGGGGCCCGGGACAGGGGGCCCGCGAGCAGTACTTC.